The 20 T cell receptor beta chains given below trace back to one sample, sequenced in a study of OX40 agonist ivuxolimab in advanced cancers. TCRdb's table, derived via immunoSEQ multiplex PCR, lists solely in-frame clones and lacks some. This sample has tens of thousands of clones, with approximately 92% found just once. The source was CD4+ or CD8+ T cells sorted from blood, collected in a trial of the OX40 agonist ivuxolimab. Receptor source: an adult with an advanced solid tumor such as melanoma, head and neck, liver or kidney cancer.

V is TRBV6-6 and J is TRBJ2-7; D not resolved. V was clipped by 0 bases and J by 3 bases, with 6 bases between them. The germline CDR1 and CDR2 sequences are MNHNY and SVGAGI (reference sequence). This CDR3 region has 13 residues. CDR3 loop: CASSYSNNYEQYF. CDR3 nucleotides: TGTGCCAGCAGTTACTCGAATAACTACGAGCAGTACTTC.

This chain joins TRBV6-6 and TRBJ2-7, with 7 bases aligning to TRBD2. This CDR3 contains 14 residues. The V and J ends lost 6 bases and 4 bases, in that order; junction bases with no gene match: 9. CDR1 and CDR2 from the germline V gene are MNHNY and SVGAGI (reference sequence). The CDR3: CASRDKTSVYEQYF. CDR3 sequence (DNA): TGTGCCAGCAGGGATAAAACTAGCGTTTACGAGCAGTACTTC.

This clone appeared once. J is TRBJ2-1 and V is TRBV15; no reliable D call. The germline V gene has CDR1 LNHNV and CDR2 YYDKDF (reference sequence). V was trimmed by 1 base and J by 3 bases, leaving 13 bases between them. The CDR3 runs to 16 residues. The CDR3 reads CATSRVGGPIYNEQFF. The CDR3, as DNA: TGTGCCACCAGCAGAGTAGGCGGACCCATCTACAATGAGCAGTTCTTC.

V usage is TRBV2 and J usage is TRBJ2-7, with 9 bases aligning to TRBD1. V lost 6 bases to trimming and J lost 3 bases; unmatched junction nucleotides: 9. The CDR3 contains 15 residues. CDR1 and CDR2 from the germline V gene are SNHLY and FYNNEI. The CDR3, as DNA: TGTGCCAGCAGGCCCGGTCGGGACAGGGTCTACGAGCAGTACTTC. The encoded protein is CASRPGRDRVYEQYF. Supplemented by reference TRBV2 and TRBJ2-7, the full variable domain reads EPEVTQTPSHQVTQMGQEVILRCVPISNHLYFYWYRQILGQKVEFLVSFYNNEISEKSEIFDDQFSVERPDGSNFTLKIRSTKLEDSAMYFCASRPGRDRVYEQYFGPGTRLTVT.

The chain combines TRBV6-5 with TRBJ1-1, with a weak D call TRBD1 (6 bases). The length of the CDR3 is 16 residues. V was clipped by 0 bases and J by 5 bases, with 16 bases between them. Germline V lookup: CDR1 MNHEY, CDR2 SVGAGI. The CDR3 region is CASSYSGGGPKTEAFF. The CDR3 nucleotides are TGTGCCAGCAGTTACTCCGGGGGGGGCCCTAAGACTGAAGCTTTCTTT.

The chain carries TRBV14 and TRBJ1-2, with D perhaps TRBD1 (5 bases). V was trimmed by 0 bases and J by 2 bases, leaving 13 bases between them. Germline V gene lookup returns CDR1 SGHDN and CDR2 FVKESK. The CDR3 spans 16 residues. In DNA form, the CDR3 reads TGTGCCAGCAGCCAAGATCGGGGGAGATCCAACTATGGCTACACCTTC. It codes for CASSQDRGRSNYGYTF.

The rearrangement joins TRBV7-9 to TRBJ1-2; D gene uncertain. CDR3 size: 13 residues. Trimming left V 2 bases short and J 10 bases short, with 14 bases between. CDR1 and CDR2 from the germline V gene are SEHNR and FQNEAQ (reference sequence). CDR3 bases: TGTGCCAGCAGCTTAACTTCCCCGGCGAACTACACCTTC. Its translation: CASSLTSPANYTF.

The CDR3 DNA follows: TGTGCCAGTAGTGTCCCCACCGGGGGGGAGGGCACAGATACGCAGTATTTT. Encoded protein: CASSVPTGGEGTDTQYF. The V call is TRBV19, the J call TRBJ2-3; 8 nucleotides agree with TRBD2. In germline, CDR1 is LNHDA, CDR2 SQIVND (reference sequence). J was trimmed by 1 base and V by 5 bases; bases with no gene match: 11. This CDR3 comprises 17 residues.

In its sample, this clone was seen a few times. The chain recombines TRBV4-2 with TRBJ2-1; D perhaps matches TRBD1 (5 bases). Germline-derived CDR1 and CDR2 are LGHNA and YNFKEQ. The CDR3 covers 13 residues. V was pared by 0 bases and J by 16 bases, with 16 bases between. The CDR3 DNA reads as TGTGCCAGCAGCCAAGATCCGGCGGCAGGGCGATTCTTC. It codes for CASSQDPAAGRFF.

The V and J genes are TRBV5-4 and TRBJ2-5; 11 nucleotides align to TRBD2. This CDR3 is built from 17 residues. V was clipped by 0 bases and J by 2 bases; unmatched bases: 6. Germline lookup yields CDR1 SGHNT and CDR2 YYREEE (reference sequence). This CDR3 is CASSLAGRLAGQETQYF. The CDR3 DNA reads as TGTGCCAGCAGCTTGGCTGGGAGACTAGCGGGGCAAGAGACCCAGTACTTC.

The V and J genes are TRBV18 and TRBJ1-2; D is possibly TRBD1 (5 bases). Germline values: CDR1 KGHSH, CDR2 LQKENI. Trimming removed 0 bases at V and 2 bases at J, with 7 bases between. The CDR3 consists of 14 residues. This CDR3 is CASSPPGQNYGYTF. The DNA for the CDR3 is TGTGCCAGCTCACCACCGGGGCAAAACTATGGCTACACCTTC.

This chain uses TRBV5-1 with TRBJ1-1; TRBD1 matches 11 bases. V trimming: 0 bases; J trimming: 4 bases; junction bases outside the gene matches: 2. This CDR3 has 15 residues. The germline V gene encodes CDR1 SGHRS and CDR2 YFSETQ. Here the CDR3 reads CASSLEGQGATEAFF. As DNA, the CDR3 is TGCGCCAGCAGCTTGGAAGGACAGGGGGCCACTGAAGCTTTCTTT.

V and J are TRBV5-4 and TRBJ2-3; 7 bases line up with TRBD1. The germline CDR1 and CDR2 sequences are SGHNT and YYREEE (reference sequence). Trimming at V came to 3 bases and at J to 2 bases, leaving 6 bases not matched to a gene. The CDR3 is 15 amino acids. CDR3 in amino acids: CASSYWDRLTDTQYF. CDR3 DNA sequence: TGTGCCAGCAGCTATTGGGACAGACTCACAGATACGCAGTATTTT.

This chain links TRBV9 with TRBJ2-2; D unclear. The V gene lost 2 bases and the J gene lost 4 bases, with 9 bases spanning the gap. CDR1 and CDR2 from the germline V gene are SGDLS and YYNGEE. The CDR3 totals 14 residues. The DNA of the CDR3 is TGTGCCAGCAGCGTGGACCACCGCACCGGGGAGCTGTTTTTT. Its protein is CASSVDHRTGELFF. The whole variable domain, filled in from reference TRBV9 and TRBJ2-2, reads DSGVTQTPKHLITATGQRVTLRCSPRSGDLSVYWYQQSLDQGLQFLIQYYNGEERAKGNILERFSAQQFPDLHSELNLSSLELGDSALYFCASSVDHRTGELFFGEGSRLTVL.

This rearrangement joins TRBV15 to TRBJ1-5; 8 nucleotides line up with TRBD1. There are 15 residues in the CDR3. J was trimmed by 3 bases and V by 3 bases; bases with no gene match: 4. Looked up from germline, CDR1 is LNHNV and CDR2 is YYDKDF (reference sequence). The CDR3 sequence is CATSRAGGPNQPQHF. CDR3 coding DNA: TGTGCCACCAGCAGGGCAGGGGGCCCCAATCAGCCCCAGCATTTT.

The gene calls are TRBV12-5 and TRBJ2-1, with 7 bases matching TRBD1. From germline, CDR1 is LGHNT and CDR2 FRNRAP. The CDR3 extends over 15 amino acids. Germline trimming cut 1 base from V and 4 bases from J; bases unmatched to any gene: 4. The CDR3 sequence is CASGLEGASYNEQFF. Written as DNA, the CDR3 is TGTGCTAGTGGTTTGGAGGGGGCTTCGTACAATGAGCAGTTCTTC.

DNA of the CDR3: TGTGCCAGCTCACCCAGCGGGAGGACCGGGGAGCTGTTTTTT. This codes for CASSPSGRTGELFF. The rearrangement joins TRBV18 to TRBJ2-2; TRBD2 aligns across 9 bases. Germline CDR1 KGHSH, CDR2 LQKENI. J was trimmed by 5 bases and V by 3 bases; bases with no gene match: 1. The CDR3 is 14 amino acids.

The J gene is TRBJ2-7, the V gene TRBV11-3, with D unresolved. The germline V gene encodes CDR1 SGHNT and CDR2 YENEEA. Trimming stripped 5 bases from V and 4 bases from J, with 12 bases between. The CDR3 has 13 residues. CDR3 sequence: CASSQVGAYEQYF. CDR3 coding DNA: TGTGCCAGCAGCCAAGTAGGAGCATACGAGCAGTACTTC. Full variable domain (remainder filled in from reference TRBV11-3 and TRBJ2-7): EAGVVQSPRYKIIEKKQPVAFWCNPISGHNTLYWYLQNLGQGPELLIRYENEEAVDDSQLPKDRFSAERLKGVDSTLKIQPAELGDSAVYLCASSQVGAYEQYFGPGTRLTVT.

V is TRBV28 and J is TRBJ1-2; D gene uncertain. Trimming removed 0 bases from V and 0 bases from J, with 11 bases in between. The CDR3 is made up of 16 amino acids. Per germline, CDR1 MDHEN and CDR2 SYDVKM. CDR3 nucleotides: TGTGCCAGCAGTTTATGGTCTAGGGCGTCTAACTATGGCTACACCTTC. Translating it yields CASSLWSRASNYGYTF.

The J gene is TRBJ2-7, the V gene TRBV27, with D perhaps being TRBD1 or TRBD2 (5 bases each). Germline-derived CDR1 and CDR2 are MNHEY and SMNVEV (reference sequence). V lost 3 bases to trimming and J lost 6 bases, with 15 bases between them. This CDR3 is 14 amino acids long. The CDR3 DNA is TGTGCCAGCAGTTTGGGTCGGGGCCTTAGCGAGCAGTACTTC. Translating gives CASSLGRGLSEQYF.